This TCR beta chain was identified during a study of a mutant IDH1 vaccine in newly diagnosed glioma. Overall study context: Vaccines were begun 4-6 weeks after radiotherapy alone, or with temozolomide cycles. Visit timing is recorded as week 35 for V12 and week 47 for V13. Treated patients had a mean age of approximately 40 years and a roughly 62% male, approximately 38% female split.

V lost 7 bases and J lost 2; bases outside the gene matches: 8. The CDR3 has 16 amino acids. Per the germline V gene, CDR1 is SQVTM and CDR2 is ANQGSEA. Concerning this clone itself: Its antigen is not known.

Study-wide results and limits: Roughly 92% of patients showed vaccine-induced immune responses across multiple MHC alleles.

Some clones are missing from TCRdb's copy, which holds only in-frame ones; the method was immunoSEQ multiplex PCR. There are about 32,000 clones in the sample; around 83% occur only once, and around 6.8% lies in the top ten. Noted time point: week 35, safety follow-up. Doses comprised 300 ug of mutant IDH1 20-mer peptide each, plus topical imiquimod. The rearrangement uses TRBV29-1 and TRBJ2-1; the match to TRBD2 covers 13 bases. The sequence came from a woman younger than 35 with glioma. The specimen comprised PBMCs, sampled from a glioma patient whose treatment included an IDH1 peptide vaccine. CDR3 region: CSARTSGRRAYNEQFF. The DNA for the CDR3 is TGCAGCGCTAGGACTAGCGGGAGACGGGCCTACAATGAGCAGTTCTTC.